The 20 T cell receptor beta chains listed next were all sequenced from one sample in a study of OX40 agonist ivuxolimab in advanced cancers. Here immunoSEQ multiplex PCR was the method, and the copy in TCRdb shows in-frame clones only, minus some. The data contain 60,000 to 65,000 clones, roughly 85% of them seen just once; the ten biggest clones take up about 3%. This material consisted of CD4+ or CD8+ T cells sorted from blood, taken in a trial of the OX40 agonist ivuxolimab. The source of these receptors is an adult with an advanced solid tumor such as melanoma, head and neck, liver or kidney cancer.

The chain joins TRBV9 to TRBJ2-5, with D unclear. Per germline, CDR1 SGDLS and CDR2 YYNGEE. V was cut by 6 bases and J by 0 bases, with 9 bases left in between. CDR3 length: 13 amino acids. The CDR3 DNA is TGTGCCAGCAACTCTGAGAACCAAGAGACCCAGTACTTC. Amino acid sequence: CASNSENQETQYF.

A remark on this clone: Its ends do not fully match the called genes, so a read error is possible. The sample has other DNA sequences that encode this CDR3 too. The CDR3 loop is CASSQDKGGTGELFF. CDR3 nucleotides: TGCGCCAGCAGCCAAGATAAGGGAGGAACCGGGGAGTTGTTTTTT. This chain connects TRBV4-1 to TRBJ2-2; TRBD2 is a possible D gene (6 bases). Per the germline V gene, CDR1 is MGHRA and CDR2 is YSYEKL. The CDR3 consists of 15 residues.

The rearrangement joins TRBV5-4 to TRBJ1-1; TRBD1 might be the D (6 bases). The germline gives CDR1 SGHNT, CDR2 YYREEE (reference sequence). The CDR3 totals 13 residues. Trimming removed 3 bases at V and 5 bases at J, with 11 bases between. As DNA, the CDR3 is TGTGCCAGCAGCTCGGGGGGGCAGACTGAAGCTTTCTTT. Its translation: CASSSGGQTEAFF.

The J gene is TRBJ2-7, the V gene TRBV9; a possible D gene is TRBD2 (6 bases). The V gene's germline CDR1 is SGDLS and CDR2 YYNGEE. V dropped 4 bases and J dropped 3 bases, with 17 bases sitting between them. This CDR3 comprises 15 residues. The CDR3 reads CASSLTGTGNYEQYF. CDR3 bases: TGTGCCAGCAGCTTGACCGGGACTGGGAACTACGAGCAGTACTTC.

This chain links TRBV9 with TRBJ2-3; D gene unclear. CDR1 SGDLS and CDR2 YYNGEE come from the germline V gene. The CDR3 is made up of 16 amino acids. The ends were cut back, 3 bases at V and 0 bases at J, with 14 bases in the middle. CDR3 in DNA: TGTGCCAGCAGCGCCGCCGGCGGCGCTAGCACAGATACGCAGTATTTT. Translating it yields CASSAAGGASTDTQYF.

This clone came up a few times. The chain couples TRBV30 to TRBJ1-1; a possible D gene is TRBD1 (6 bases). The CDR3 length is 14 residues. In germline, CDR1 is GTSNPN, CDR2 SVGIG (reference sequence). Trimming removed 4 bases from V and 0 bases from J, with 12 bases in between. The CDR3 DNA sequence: TGTGCCTGGACTCGGGACACCATGAACACTGAAGCTTTCTTT. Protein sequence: CAWTRDTMNTEAFF.

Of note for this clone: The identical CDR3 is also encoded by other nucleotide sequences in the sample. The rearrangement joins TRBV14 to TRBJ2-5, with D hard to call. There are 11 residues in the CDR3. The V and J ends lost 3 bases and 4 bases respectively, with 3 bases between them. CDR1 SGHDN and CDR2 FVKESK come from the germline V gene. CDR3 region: CASSHLETQYF. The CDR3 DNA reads TGTGCCAGCAGCCATCTAGAGACCCAGTACTTC.

DNA for the CDR3: TGTGCCAGCAGCCGACTACAGGGGCCCCCCTACGAGCAGTACTTC. Amino acid sequence: CASSRLQGPPYEQYF. The rearrangement links TRBV11-2 to TRBJ2-7, with 7 bases fitting TRBD1. V lost 5 bases to trimming and J lost 2 bases; unmatched junction nucleotides: 9. CDR3 length equals 15 residues. In germline, CDR1 is SGHAT, CDR2 FQNNGV.

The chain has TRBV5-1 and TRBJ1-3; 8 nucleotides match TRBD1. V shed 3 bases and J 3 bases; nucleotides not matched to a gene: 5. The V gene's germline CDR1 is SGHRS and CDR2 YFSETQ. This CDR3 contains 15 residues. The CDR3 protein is CASSSQGADGNTIYF. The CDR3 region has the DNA TGCGCCAGCAGCTCCCAGGGGGCGGATGGAAACACCATATATTTT. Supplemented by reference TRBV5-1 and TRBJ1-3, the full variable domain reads KAGVTQTPRYLIKTRGQQVTLSCSPISGHRSVSWYQQTPGQGLQFLFEYFSETQRNKGNFPGRFSGRQFSNSRSEMNVSTLELGDSALYLCASSSQGADGNTIYFGEGSWLTVV.

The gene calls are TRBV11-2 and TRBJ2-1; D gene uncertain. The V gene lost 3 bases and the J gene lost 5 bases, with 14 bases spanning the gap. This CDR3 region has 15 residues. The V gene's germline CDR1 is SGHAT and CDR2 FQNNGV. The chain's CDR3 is CASSFGRFTHNEQFF. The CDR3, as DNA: TGTGCCAGCAGCTTCGGCCGATTCACCCACAATGAGCAGTTCTTC. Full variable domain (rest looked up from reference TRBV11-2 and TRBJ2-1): EAGVAQSPRYKIIEKRQSVAFWCNPISGHATLYWYQQILGQGPKLLIQFQNNGVVDDSQLPKDRFSAERLKGVDSTLKIQPAKLEDSAVYLCASSFGRFTHNEQFFGPGTRLTVL.

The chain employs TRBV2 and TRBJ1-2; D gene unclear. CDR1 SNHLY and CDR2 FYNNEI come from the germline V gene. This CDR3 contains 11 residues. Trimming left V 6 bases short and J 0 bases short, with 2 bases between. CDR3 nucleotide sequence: TGTGCCAGCAGCCCTAACTATGGCTACACCTTC. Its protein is CASSPNYGYTF.

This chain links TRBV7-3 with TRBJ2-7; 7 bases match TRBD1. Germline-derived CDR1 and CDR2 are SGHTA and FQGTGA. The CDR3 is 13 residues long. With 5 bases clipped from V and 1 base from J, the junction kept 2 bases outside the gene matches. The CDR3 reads CASSPGQSYEQYF. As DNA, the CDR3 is TGTGCCAGCAGCCCGGGACAGTCCTACGAGCAGTACTTC.

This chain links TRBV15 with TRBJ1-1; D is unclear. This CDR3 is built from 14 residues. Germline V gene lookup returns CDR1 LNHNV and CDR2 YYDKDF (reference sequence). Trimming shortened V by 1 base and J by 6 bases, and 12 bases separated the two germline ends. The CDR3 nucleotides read TGTGCCACCAGCAGAGGTGAAGTAATCTCTGAAGCTTTCTTT. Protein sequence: CATSRGEVISEAFF.

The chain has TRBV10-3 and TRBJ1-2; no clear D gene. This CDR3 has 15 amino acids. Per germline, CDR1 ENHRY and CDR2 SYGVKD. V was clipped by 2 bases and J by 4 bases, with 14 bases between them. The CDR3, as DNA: TGTGCCATCAGTGAGGCGAGGGAGCGCGGCTATGGCTACACCTTC. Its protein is CAISEARERGYGYTF.

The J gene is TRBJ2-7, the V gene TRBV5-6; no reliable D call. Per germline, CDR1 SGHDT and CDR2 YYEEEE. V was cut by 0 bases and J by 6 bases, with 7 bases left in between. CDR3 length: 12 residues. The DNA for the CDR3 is TGTGCCAGCAGCTTGGCTAAGAGCGAGCAGTACTTC. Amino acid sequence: CASSLAKSEQYF. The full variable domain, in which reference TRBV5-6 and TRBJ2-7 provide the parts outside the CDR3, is DAGVTQSPTHLIKTRGQQVTLRCSPKSGHDTVSWYQQALGQGPQFIFQYYEEEERQRGNFPDRFSGHQFPNYSSELNVNALLLGDSALYLCASSLAKSEQYFGPGTRLTVT.

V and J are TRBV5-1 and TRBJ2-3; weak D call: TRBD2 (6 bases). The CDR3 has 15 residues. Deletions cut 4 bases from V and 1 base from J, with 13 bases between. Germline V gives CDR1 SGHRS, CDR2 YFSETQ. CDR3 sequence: CASSPWGVGTDTQYF. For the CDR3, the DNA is TGCGCCAGCAGCCCCTGGGGGGTCGGCACAGATACGCAGTATTTT.

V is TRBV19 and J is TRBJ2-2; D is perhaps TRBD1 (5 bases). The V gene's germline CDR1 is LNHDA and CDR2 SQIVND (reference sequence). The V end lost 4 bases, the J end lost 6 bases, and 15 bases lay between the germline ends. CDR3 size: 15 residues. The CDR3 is CASSSRQGMAGELFF. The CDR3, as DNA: TGTGCCAGTAGTAGCCGGCAGGGAATGGCCGGGGAGCTGTTTTTT.

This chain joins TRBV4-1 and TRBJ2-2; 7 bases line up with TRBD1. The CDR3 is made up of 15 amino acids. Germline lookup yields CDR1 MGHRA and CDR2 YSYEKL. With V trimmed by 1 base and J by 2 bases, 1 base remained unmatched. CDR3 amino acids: CASSQGQGNTGELFF. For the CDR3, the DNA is TGCGCCAGCAGCCAAGGACAGGGAAACACCGGGGAGCTGTTTTTT.

The CDR3 region is CASSPAAPPDTQYF. In DNA form, the CDR3 reads TGTGCCAGCTCACCCGCAGCCCCCCCGGATACGCAGTATTTT. The chain couples TRBV18 to TRBJ2-3, with D hard to call. CDR3 size: 14 residues. CDR1 KGHSH and CDR2 LQKENI come from the germline V gene. The V end lost 3 bases, the J end lost 6 bases, and 13 bases lay between the germline ends.

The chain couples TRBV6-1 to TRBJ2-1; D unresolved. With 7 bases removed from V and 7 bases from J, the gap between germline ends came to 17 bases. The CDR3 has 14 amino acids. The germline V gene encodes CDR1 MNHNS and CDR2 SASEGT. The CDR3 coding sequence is TGTGCCAGCAAGGGCGTTAGGGCCCCGAATGAGCAGTTCTTC. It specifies CASKGVRAPNEQFF.